This is a list of T cell receptor beta chains from one sample in a study of blood T cell repertoires in COVID-19. Clones were read by immunoSEQ multiplex PCR, and TCRdb kept only the in-frame ones, dropping some. The table lists tens of thousands of clones, 87% of them singletons, with 6% to 6.5% in the top ten. The material sequenced was peripheral blood. The receptors come from a woman aged 60-75 years with COVID-19, enrolled during active disease. CDR3s include the opening cysteine and the closing phenylalanine or tryptophan. A D gene is named only where the DNA matches it firmly. Not all rows give a size; the values are once, few, many and, for expanded clones, a class.

clone size	V gene	J gene	D gene	CDR3 DNA	CDR3 protein
.	TRBV6-5	TRBJ2-2	.	TGTGCCAGCATCTCGGGACACTCGAACACCGGGGAGCTGTTTTTT	CASISGHSNTGELFF
.	TRBV29-1	TRBJ2-1	.	TGCAGCGTTGGTCGCGGTTCTCGGAATGAGCAGTTCTTC	CSVGRGSRNEQFF
.	TRBV9	TRBJ1-6	.	TGTGCCAGCAGCGCGCTCATTAGTTCACCCCTCCACTTT	CASSALISSPLHF
.	TRBV6-5	TRBJ1-2	.	TGTGCCAGCAGACACCAGGGTTATGGCTACACCTTC	CASRHQGYGYTF
.	TRBV4-1	TRBJ1-5	.	TGCGCCAGCAGCCCCGTGGGAGGGAGCAATCAGCCCCAGCATTTT	CASSPVGGSNQPQHF
.	TRBV5-6	TRBJ2-3	.	TGTGCCAGCAGCTTGTTAATAGCGGTTAGCACAGATACGCAGTATTTT	CASSLLIAVSTDTQYF
.	TRBV5-6	TRBJ2-7	.	TGTGCCAGCAGCCCTCCTTTGAGCTACGAGCAGTACTTC	CASSPPLSYEQYF
.	TRBV9	TRBJ1-2	TRBD1	TGTGCCAGCAGCGGAATGACAGGGGGGGACTATGGCTACACCTTC	CASSGMTGGDYGYTF
.	TRBV27	TRBJ1-1	.	TGTGCCAGCAGTTTGACAGGGAACACTGAAGCTTTCTTT	CASSLTGNTEAFF
.	TRBV7-9	TRBJ2-3	.	TGTGCCAGCAGCTTAGCCATAGATACGCAGTATTTT	CASSLAIDTQYF
.	TRBV7-6	TRBJ2-2	.	TGTGCCAGCAGCTTAGGGACACCGAACACCGGGGAGCTGTTTTTT	CASSLGTPNTGELFF
.	TRBV4-1	TRBJ1-2	TRBD1	TGCGCCAGCAGCCAAGGCTCGACAGGGAACTATGGCTACACCTTC	CASSQGSTGNYGYTF
.	TRBV24-1	TRBJ2-2	.	TGTGCCACCAGTGAGTTCACTCGGGGGAACACCGGGGAGCTGTTTTTT	CATSEFTRGNTGELFF
.	TRBV30	TRBJ1-1	TRBD1	TGTGCCTGGATGGGACAGCTGAACACTGAAGCTTTCTTT	CAWMGQLNTEAFF
once	TRBV9	TRBJ1-4	.	TGTGCCAGCAGCCCGGGGGGGGGAGTTCGTGAAAAACTGTTTTTT	CASSPGGGVREKLFF
.	TRBV7-8	TRBJ2-1	.	TGTGCCAGCAGCGGTGGCCTTTTTGAGCAGTTCTTC	CASSGGLFEQFF
.	TRBV5-5	TRBJ2-1	TRBD2	TGTGCCAGCAGCTTCGGGAGGAGCTCCTACAATGAGCAGTTCTTC	CASSFGRSSYNEQFF
.	TRBV5-1	TRBJ2-3	.	TGCGCCAGCAGCTTTATCCCGACAGACACAGATACGCAGTATTTT	CASSFIPTDTDTQYF
.	TRBV9	TRBJ2-7	TRBD2	TGTGCCAGCAGCGTAGGTGTGTCTAGCGGCCTATCCTACGAGCAGTACTTC	CASSVGVSSGLSYEQYF
.	TRBV4-1	TRBJ2-7	.	TGCGCCAGCGGCAGGGATGGGTTGGATTACGAGCAGTACTTC	CASGRDGLDYEQYF
.	TRBV19	TRBJ2-1	.	TGTGCCAGTAGCCCACAGGTCAATGAGCAGTTCTTC	CASSPQVNEQFF
few	TRBV5-1	TRBJ1-1	.	TGCGCCAGCAGCTTGGAACAGCTGAACACTGAAGCTTTCTTT	CASSLEQLNTEAFF
.	TRBV6-6	TRBJ2-7	.	TGTGCCAGCAGTTATCTCGGCCAGGGCACCTACGAGCAGTACTTC	CASSYLGQGTYEQYF
.	TRBV7-2	TRBJ2-7	TRBD2	TGTGCCAGCAGCTTAGTGGGCGGGAGCCACGAGCAGTACTTC	CASSLVGGSHEQYF
.	TRBV7-6	TRBJ1-3	.	TGTGCCAGCAGCTTAGCGATCCAGTCAGGAGGAAACACCATATATTTT	CASSLAIQSGGNTIYF
.	TRBV6-5	TRBJ2-7	.	TGTGCCAGCAGTTACTTGACGGGAGAGCAGTACTTC	CASSYLTGEQYF
.	TRBV5-4	TRBJ2-6	.	TGTGCCAGCAGCAAGACAGGAAACTTTCCGTCTGGGGCCAACGTCCTGACTTTC	CASSKTGNFPSGANVLTF
.	TRBV27	TRBJ1-6	TRBD1	TGTGCCAGCAGACGGACAGGGAATTCACCCCTCCACTTT	CASRRTGNSPLHF
.	TRBV7-9	TRBJ1-2	.	TGTGCCAGCAGCTTAGCGGGAGGAGGCTACACCTTC	CASSLAGGGYTF
.	TRBV20-1	TRBJ1-5	.	TGCAGTGCTAGTTCCCATAGCAATCAGCCCCAGCATTTT	CSASSHSNQPQHF
.	TRBV5-1	TRBJ1-1	.	TGCGCCAGCAGCTCGGGACAATACACTGAAGCTTTCTTT	CASSSGQYTEAFF
few	TRBV6-5	TRBJ2-1	TRBD1	TGTGCCAGCCACGGGACAGACTACAATGAGCAGTTCTTC	CASHGTDYNEQFF
.	TRBV27	TRBJ1-5	.	TGTGCCAGCAGTTTATCGGGCAGACGAAGCAATCAGCCCCAGCATTTT	CASSLSGRRSNQPQHF
.	TRBV28	TRBJ1-1	.	TGTGCCAGCAGTTTATACAGGAACACTGAAGCTTTCTTT	CASSLYRNTEAFF
.	TRBV30	TRBJ1-2	TRBD1	TGTGCCTGGAGTGGGGACAGGGCACACGGCTACACCTTC	CAWSGDRAHGYTF
.	TRBV10-3	TRBJ2-2	.	TGTGCCATCAGTGACAAGACAGGAACTAACACCGGGGAGCTGTTTTTT	CAISDKTGTNTGELFF
.	TRBV28	TRBJ1-2	TRBD1	TGTGCCAGCACTCTACGGCAGGGGGGCTATGGCTACACCTTC	CASTLRQGGYGYTF
.	TRBV30	TRBJ2-1	TRBD2	TGTGCCTGGAGTGGGGGGACTAGCGGGTTTATATCGGGCAATGAGCAGTTCTTC	CAWSGGTSGFISGNEQFF
.	TRBV5-4	TRBJ1-1	.	TGTGCCAGCAGTCCCTCGCCAGGGGTTGGGGACACTGAAGCTTTCTTT	CASSPSPGVGDTEAFF
.	TRBV7-9	TRBJ1-2	.	TGTGCCAGCAGCTTAGCCGCCACACGTAACTATGGCTACACCTTC	CASSLAATRNYGYTF
.	TRBV18	TRBJ2-5	.	TGTGCCAGCTCACCATTGCAGGGAGAGACCCAGTACTTC	CASSPLQGETQYF
.	TRBV11-1	TRBJ2-3	TRBD1	TGTGCCACACAGGGGGATACGCAGTATTTT	CATQGDTQYF
.	TRBV7-2	TRBJ2-7	TRBD2	TGTGCCAGCAGAAGTAGCGGGAGTTCCGAGCAGTACTTC	CASRSSGSSEQYF
.	TRBV12-3/TRBV12-4	TRBJ2-7	.	TGTGCCAGCAGTTTAACAGCCTCCTACGAGCAGTACTTC	CASSLTASYEQYF
.	TRBV2	TRBJ2-1	TRBD2	TGTGCCAGCAGTACCGGACTAGCGGGACGTTACAATGAGCAGTTCTTC	CASSTGLAGRYNEQFF
.	TRBV6-1	TRBJ2-1	TRBD1	TGTGCCAGCAGTGATGGACAGGCACCCTACAATGAGCAGTTCTTC	CASSDGQAPYNEQFF
.	TRBV19	TRBJ1-3	.	TGTGCCAGTAGTGCGAGGGTTGGAAACACCATATATTTT	CASSARVGNTIYF
once	TRBV15	TRBJ2-5	TRBD1	TGTGCCACCAGCAGAGGGGGCCAGGGGGCGCGAAAGACCCAGTACTTC	CATSRGGQGARKTQYF
.	TRBV5-1	TRBJ2-2	TRBD2	TGCGCCAGCAGCCCGTTAGCGGGGACGAACACCGGGGAGCTGTTTTTT	CASSPLAGTNTGELFF
once	TRBV13	TRBJ2-1	.	TGTGCCAGCAGCTACCAGACTTCCATCTCCTACAATGAGCAGTTCTTC	CASSYQTSISYNEQFF
.	TRBV6-4	TRBJ1-1	.	TGTGCCAGCAGTGAGTTACCGGGCACTGAAGCTTTCTTT	CASSELPGTEAFF